One and the same sample provided the 2 T cell receptor beta chains below, sequenced in a study of cytomegalovirus exposure and HLA in healthy donors. Researchers ran the PCR with 60 Vbeta and 13 Jbeta primers. Only in-frame clones appear in the TCRdb table, and some are missing; sequencing was by immunoSEQ multiplex PCR. Here the sample spans about 160,000 clones, roughly four fifths being singletons. Sequenced: PBMCs. The origin of the receptors is a woman between 45 and 60 years old in good health and CMV-seronegative.

This clone was detected only once. The genes are TRBV7-8 and TRBJ1-4; D ambiguous. CDR3 length: 15 amino acids. The germline V and J ends were trimmed by 7 bases and 3 bases, with 15 bases remaining between them. The V gene's germline CDR1 is SGHVS and CDR2 FQNEAQ. The CDR3 DNA sequence: TGTGCCAGCACCCCCTGGCAGGTTGCTAATGAAAAACTGTTTTTT. This encodes CASTPWQVANEKLFF.

J is TRBJ1-2 and V is TRBV14; perhaps TRBD1 as D (6 bases). The germline V gene has CDR1 SGHDN and CDR2 FVKESK. The CDR3 spans 15 residues. Trimming removed 0 bases at V and 8 bases at J, with 16 bases between. Here the CDR3 reads CASSQEVRGGGGYTF. For the CDR3, the DNA is TGTGCCAGCAGCCAAGAGGTCCGCGGGGGCGGCGGCTACACCTTC.